This T cell receptor beta chain originates from a study of shared clonotypes between healthy human individuals (dated by TCRdb to the early 2020s). Looking at the study overall: Three men and a couple of women, aged 18 to 49 years, made up the cohort. To estimate repertoire size and how much clonotype sharing occurs between individuals, the study deeply sequenced the blood TCR repertoires of several healthy adults. For each donor, CD4 naive and CD4 memory were each run on three plates, CD8 naive on two plates, and CD8 memory on one plate. To increase sequencing depth and limit assay-specific biases, different laboratories used diverse techniques to prepare libraries and sequence TCR repertoires. Between about 0.85 and 9.5 billion PBMCs per donor were obtained by leukapheresis.

Here is what the overall study found, with its caveats: Rarefaction of sorted-subset datasets indicated incomplete sequencing despite the large sequencing depth. Sampling was restricted to blood, and TCR repertoires in tissue are likely to differ from TCR repertoires in blood. Naive subsets generally had larger estimated clonotype richness than memory subsets. Compared with non-shared clonotypes, clonotypes shared by all four sorted-subset donors had higher generation probabilities. Around 5.4% of naive CD4, 3.5% of naive CD8, roughly 2.5% of memory CD4, and more than 0.35% of memory CD8 clonotypes were shared across several donors. Pairwise subsampling indicated that sequencing depth was expected to affect the degree of clonotype sharing among donors. The genetic and exposure-history diversity represented was limited by the small number of donors.

TCR CDR3 regions were amplified from genomic DNA by multiplex PCR using the deep immunoSEQ assay. Extracted genomic DNA from each cell subset was spread evenly across all wells of several immunoSEQ 96-well plates, with each plate serving as a replicate. For sorted subsets, each replicate PCR was loaded with 150 to 250 ng genomic DNA, equivalent to roughly 30,000 T cell genomes. Purified libraries were quantified with a Qubit 3.0 fluorometer, sized on a Bioanalyzer 2100, and re-quantified with the KAPA Library Quantification kit. Every immunoSEQ 96-well plate was sequenced on a separate single-read 150-cycle Illumina NextSeq 550 flow cell. As for the authors' bioinformatics: Because the immunoSEQ output held only junctional sequences and lacked quality scores, the filtering could not match the filtering applied to full-length reads. Sequences were annotated with PyIR, a Python wrapper for IgBLAST v1.9, using IMGT germline references to assign V/J genes and CDR3. Reads were filtered out if the reads had weak V/J assignments (E-value above 1e-6), no CDR3, stop codons, out-of-frame junctions, or ambiguous translated residues. A V3J clonotype was defined by an identical inferred V gene, J gene, and CDR3 amino acid sequence. Percentage overlap between repertoires was calculated by dividing the number of shared unique clonotypes by the size of the smaller repertoire. Three approaches were used to assess repertoire richness: RTK rarefaction, the Chao1 estimator, and Recon v2.1 estimates of unobserved clonotypes. Generation probabilities were computed with OLGA for all TCRbeta clonotypes obtained by the gDNA method from a few donors. In TCRdb, the immuneACCESS table is reduced to in-frame sequences with V and J assigned. These tables do not hold every clone; where another copy was compared, an unresolved V gene accounts for under half, and the others remain unexplained. D and trimming were read from the DNA, whereas the V and J calls and clone size are those reported in that table. The sample contains around 1.9 million clones, just over 90% of them found a single time. The ten most abundant clones make up more than 1.5% of the sample.

V gives up 5 bases and J gives up 1 base, and the segment between their germline ends measures 9 bases. As encoded in the germline V gene, CDR1 is SGHAT while CDR2 is FQNNGV. The CDR3 spans 15 residues, from the cysteine through the phenylalanine. This entry keeps only the CDR3 DNA: 45 bases, framed from base 1. As concerns this clone: The specificity of this receptor is unknown. No base quality information exists; no much larger clone differs at one position. Other DNA sequences in the sample encode the same CDR3.

CD8 naive samples were CD45RO-negative cells positively selected for CCR7, giving a CD45RA+CCR7+ population that excluded TemRA cells. Healthy HIV-negative adults with no recently reported acute infections or vaccinations were included as donors. Every donor was a Caucasian adult living in Nashville, Tennessee, USA. After blood collection by leukapheresis, PBMCs were isolated using Ficoll-Histopaque density gradient centrifugation and then cryopreserved in the vapor phase of liquid nitrogen. Purity and quantity of every magnetically sorted T cell population were checked by analytical flow cytometry. Genomic DNA was isolated from every sorted fraction and measured by UV absorbance on a Nanodrop 2000c.

Sequenced sample: naive CD8+ T cells from PBMCs. According to the study, the label for this sample's cell subset or site signals: CD45RA+CCR7+. The chain is encoded by TRBV11-2 joined to TRBJ2-6; the D gene cannot be resolved reliably. The sequence derives from a young man in good health. Some clones in this sample may be carry-over from other donors' samples. In nucleotide form, the sequence is TGTGCCAGCAGCCCCCCTGGGTCTGGGGCCAACGTCCTGACTTTC. Its protein product is CASSPPGSGANVLTF.